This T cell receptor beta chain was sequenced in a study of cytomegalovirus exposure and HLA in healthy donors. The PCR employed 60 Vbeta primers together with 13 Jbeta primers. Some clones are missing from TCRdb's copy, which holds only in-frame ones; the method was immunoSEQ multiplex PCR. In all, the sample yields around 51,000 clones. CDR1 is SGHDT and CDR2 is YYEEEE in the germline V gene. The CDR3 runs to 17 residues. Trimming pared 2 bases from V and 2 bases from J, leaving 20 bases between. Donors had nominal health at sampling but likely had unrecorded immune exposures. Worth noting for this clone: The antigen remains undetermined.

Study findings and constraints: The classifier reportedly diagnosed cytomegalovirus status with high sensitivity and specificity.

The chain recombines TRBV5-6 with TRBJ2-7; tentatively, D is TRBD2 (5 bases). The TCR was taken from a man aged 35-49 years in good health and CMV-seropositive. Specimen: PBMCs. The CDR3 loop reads CASSLIQVSGVTYEQYF. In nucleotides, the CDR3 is TGTGCCAGCAGCTTAATTCAGGTCTCCGGGGTGACCTACGAGCAGTACTTC.